Below, 30 T cell receptor beta chains from the same sample are listed, as sequenced in a study of blood T cell repertoires in COVID-19. TCRdb keeps only in-frame clones here, not all; method: immunoSEQ multiplex PCR. The table lists approximately 120,000 clones, approximately 85% of them singletons. Sequenced: peripheral blood. All receptors come from a human donor in a cohort sampled during active COVID-19.

This chain connects TRBV27 to TRBJ1-4, with 8 positions matching TRBD1. The CDR3 consists of 16 residues. Looked up from germline, CDR1 is MNHEY and CDR2 is SMNVEV (reference sequence). Germline trimming cut 4 bases from V and 3 bases from J; bases unmatched to any gene: 7. The CDR3 nucleotides are TGTGCCAGCAGTTCGGACAGGGCGTCGGCTAATGAAAAACTGTTTTTT. It is translated as CASSSDRASANEKLFF.

V is TRBV7-9 and J is TRBJ1-2; weak D call: TRBD1 (6 bases). V lost 1 base to trimming and J lost 0 bases, with 15 bases between them. This CDR3 has 17 residues. Germline loops: CDR1 SEHNR, CDR2 FQNEAQ (reference sequence). CDR3 region: CASSLGAGDLSNYGYTF. DNA for the CDR3: TGTGCCAGCAGCTTAGGCGCAGGGGACCTTTCTAACTATGGCTACACCTTC.

The gene calls are TRBV29-1 and TRBJ1-3; maybe TRBD1 (5 bases). Trimming removed 4 bases at V and 0 bases at J, with 7 bases between. Germline V gene sequence: CDR1 SQVTM, CDR2 ANQGSEA. The CDR3 loop spans 13 amino acids. CDR3 protein: CSVAGSSGNTIYF. For the CDR3, the DNA is TGCAGCGTTGCAGGGTCCTCTGGAAACACCATATATTTT.

The J gene is TRBJ1-4, the V gene TRBV7-9; 10 bases are shared with TRBD1. Unmatched junction bases numbered 6, after V lost 5 bases and J lost 6 bases. The V gene's germline CDR1 is SEHNR and CDR2 FQNEAQ (reference sequence). The length of the CDR3 is 15 residues. CDR3: CASSPSGTGDEKLFF. Here the CDR3 DNA reads TGTGCCAGCAGCCCGTCCGGGACAGGGGATGAAAAACTGTTTTTT.

The rearrangement joins TRBV5-1 to TRBJ1-3; D is possibly TRBD1 (6 bases). V was pared by 4 bases and J by 4 bases, with 12 bases between. Germline CDR1 reads SGHRS; CDR2 reads YFSETQ. CDR3 size: 14 residues. The CDR3 reads CASSDMGHGNTIYF. CDR3 sequence (DNA): TGCGCCAGCAGCGATATGGGACACGGAAACACCATATATTTT.

This clone was seen more than once but under ten times. The gene calls are TRBV2 and TRBJ1-6, with D possibly being TRBD1 (5 bases). The germline V and J ends were trimmed by 2 bases and 9 bases, with 14 bases remaining between them. The CDR3 totals 15 residues. The V gene's germline CDR1 is SNHLY and CDR2 FYNNEI. The CDR3 DNA sequence: TGTGCCAGCAGTGAAAATCGGCAGGGCCGTTCACCCCTCCACTTT. Translation gives CASSENRQGRSPLHF.

The chain couples TRBV7-2 to TRBJ1-5; 9 bases map to TRBD1. Germline CDR1 reads SGHTA; CDR2 reads FQGNSA. V lost 3 bases to trimming and J lost 6 bases; unmatched junction nucleotides: 3. This CDR3 is built from 14 residues. Written as DNA, the CDR3 is TGTGCCAGCAGCTTGACAGGGGGTGCTCAGCCCCAGCATTTT. It codes for CASSLTGGAQPQHF.

The chain couples TRBV7-9 to TRBJ2-7, with D possibly matching TRBD2 (6 bases). The CDR3 totals 14 residues. V was trimmed by 3 bases and J by 0 bases, leaving 9 bases between them. The germline V gene encodes CDR1 SEHNR and CDR2 FQNEAQ (reference sequence). The CDR3 here is CASSFGGNSYEQYF. Written as DNA, the CDR3 is TGTGCCAGCAGCTTCGGGGGTAACTCCTACGAGCAGTACTTC.

The chain joins TRBV6-5 to TRBJ1-5; possible D gene TRBD1, 6 bases. This CDR3 comprises 14 residues. Deletions cut 4 bases from V and 3 bases from J, with 10 bases between. Germline CDR1 is MNHEY and CDR2 is SVGAGI. The CDR3: CASSSDRFNQPQHF. CDR3 nucleotides: TGTGCCAGCAGTTCCGACAGGTTCAATCAGCCCCAGCATTTT.

The sample holds one count of this clone. The chain employs TRBV6-2 or TRBV6-3 and TRBJ1-2; D is unclear. Trimming removed 2 bases from V and 3 bases from J, with 16 bases in between. The CDR3 covers 16 residues. The germline gives CDR1 MNHEY, CDR2 SVGEGT. CDR3 sequence reads: CASSYPTEQDDYGYTF. In DNA, the CDR3 is TGTGCCAGCAGTTACCCAACGGAGCAAGACGACTATGGCTACACCTTC.

This clone has a handful of counts. V usage is TRBV24-1 and J usage is TRBJ1-2; D is unresolved. Germline assignment: CDR1 KGHDR and CDR2 SFDVKD. CDR3 size: 11 residues. V lost 4 bases and J lost 8, with 7 bases in between. This CDR3 is CATSDGFGYTF. The DNA for the CDR3 is TGTGCCACCAGTGACGGTTTCGGCTACACCTTC.

This clone was detected only once. The gene calls are TRBV19 and TRBJ2-7, with a weak D call TRBD2 (5 bases). V lost 3 bases and J lost 3, with 9 bases in between. This CDR3 contains 13 residues. The germline gives CDR1 LNHDA, CDR2 SQIVND (reference sequence). CDR3 sequence reads: CASSIGEGYEQYF. The CDR3 DNA sequence: TGTGCCAGTAGTATTGGAGAGGGCTACGAGCAGTACTTC.

This chain uses TRBV15 with TRBJ1-1; a weak D match, TRBD1 (6 bases). Germline lookup yields CDR1 LNHNV and CDR2 YYDKDF (reference sequence). Trimming removed 5 bases from V and 8 bases from J, with 21 bases in between. CDR3 length: 15 residues. CDR3: CATSDRQATGREAFF. In DNA, the CDR3 is TGTGCCACCAGCGACCGACAGGCGACGGGGCGAGAAGCTTTCTTT. Full variable domain (remainder filled in from reference TRBV15 and TRBJ1-1): DAMVIQNPRYQVTQFGKPVTLSCSQTLNHNVMYWYQQKSSQAPKLLFHYYDKDFNNEADTPDNFQSRRPNTSFCFLDIRSPGLGDTAMYLCATSDRQATGREAFFGQGTRLTVV.

The rearrangement joins TRBV6-2 or TRBV6-3 to TRBJ2-7; tentatively, D is TRBD2 (6 bases). V shed 7 bases and J shed 0 bases, with 13 bases lying between them. Germline CDR1 reads MNHEY; CDR2 reads SVGEGT. This CDR3 has 14 residues. CDR3 sequence (DNA): TGTGCCAGCATCCCCCGGGGGTGCTCCTACGAGCAGTACTTC. This gives the protein CASIPRGCSYEQYF.

V is TRBV10-2 and J is TRBJ1-6, with 7 positions matching TRBD1. Germline V gene sequence: CDR1 WSHSY, CDR2 SAAADI. The CDR3 runs to 14 residues. With 6 bases clipped from V and 8 bases from J, the junction kept 7 bases outside the gene matches. CDR3 nucleotides: TGCGCCAGCAGCGCCGGGACAGAGGATTCACCCCTCCACTTT. It yields the protein CASSAGTEDSPLHF.

In this sample, this clone turned up a few times. The chain is built from TRBV6-6 and TRBJ2-7; 14 positions match TRBD2. The J segment lost 6 bases and the V segment lost 6 bases, leaving 7 bases of the junction unmatched. Germline lookup yields CDR1 MNHNY and CDR2 SVGAGI (reference sequence). This CDR3 is 15 amino acids long. This CDR3 is CASSRTSGGLGEQYF. The CDR3 coding sequence is TGTGCCAGCAGCCGGACTAGCGGGGGGCTCGGCGAGCAGTACTTC.

The rearrangement links TRBV5-6 to TRBJ2-1; 7 nucleotides align to TRBD2. This CDR3 has 15 residues. J gave up 6 bases and V 3 bases, and 9 bases lay outside the gene matches. Per the germline V gene, CDR1 is SGHDT and CDR2 is YYEEEE. This CDR3 reads CASSSPSGTINEQFF. In nucleotides, the CDR3 is TGTGCCAGCAGCTCCCCATCCGGGACTATCAATGAGCAGTTCTTC.

The CDR3, as DNA: TGTGCCAGCAGTTACCCTTCCCGGACAGGGAGCACAGATACGCAGTATTTT. Protein sequence: CASSYPSRTGSTDTQYF. This chain links TRBV6-7 with TRBJ2-3; 8 bases fit TRBD1. TRBV6-7 falls under the ORF class, with uncertain function. The CDR3 totals 17 residues. The V segment lost 2 bases and the J segment 0 bases; nucleotides outside the gene matches: 7.

The chain couples TRBV5-1 to TRBJ1-2; D unresolved. Per germline, CDR1 SGHRS and CDR2 YFSETQ. The CDR3 consists of 15 residues. Trimming shortened V by 4 bases and J by 5 bases, and 18 bases separated the two germline ends. The CDR3 loop is CASSPGQAVKYGYTF. The CDR3 nucleotides are TGCGCCAGCAGCCCTGGGCAGGCAGTAAAGTATGGCTACACCTTC. The full variable domain, rest sourced from reference TRBV5-1 and TRBJ1-2, is KAGVTQTPRYLIKTRGQQVTLSCSPISGHRSVSWYQQTPGQGLQFLFEYFSETQRNKGNFPGRFSGRQFSNSRSEMNVSTLELGDSALYLCASSPGQAVKYGYTFGSGTRLTVV.

The rearrangement links TRBV10-2 to TRBJ1-2; a possible D gene is TRBD1 (6 bases). The germline V and J ends were trimmed by 2 bases and 6 bases, with 10 bases remaining between them. The CDR3 length is 13 residues. CDR1 and CDR2 from the germline V gene are WSHSY and SAAADI. The CDR3 sequence is CASSERTVDGYTF. DNA of the CDR3: TGCGCCAGCAGTGAGCGGACAGTCGATGGCTACACCTTC.

The V and J genes are TRBV5-6 and TRBJ1-2; D unclear. The V and J ends lost 3 bases and 0 bases respectively, with 9 bases between them. This CDR3 is 14 amino acids long. Germline V lookup: CDR1 SGHDT, CDR2 YYEEEE. CDR3 sequence: CASSSRVANYGYTF. Here the CDR3 DNA reads TGTGCCAGCAGCTCGAGAGTTGCTAACTATGGCTACACCTTC.

V and J are TRBV5-1 and TRBJ1-5; no clear D. This CDR3 comprises 9 residues. Trimming stripped 7 bases from V and 9 bases from J, with 5 bases between. In germline, CDR1 is SGHRS, CDR2 YFSETQ. The CDR3 is CASPWPQHF. For the CDR3, the DNA is TGCGCCAGCCCCTGGCCCCAGCATTTT.

V is TRBV29-1 and J is TRBJ2-5; D not certain. Germline values: CDR1 SQVTM, CDR2 ANQGSEA. Trimming removed 3 bases at V and 0 bases at J, with 2 bases between. CDR3 length equals 11 residues. The CDR3 region is CSVDNQETQYF. The CDR3, as DNA: TGCAGCGTTGATAACCAAGAGACCCAGTACTTC. Variable domain in full (rest from reference TRBV29-1 and TRBJ2-5): SAVISQKPSRDICQRGTSLTIQCQVDSQVTMMFWYRQQPGQSLTLIATANQGSEATYESGFVIDKFPISRPNLTFSTLTVSNMSPEDSSIYLCSVDNQETQYFGPGTRLLVL.

The chain has TRBV5-5 and TRBJ1-3, with D perhaps matching TRBD1 (5 bases). The CDR3 has 17 amino acids. V dropped 0 bases and J dropped 0 bases, with 13 bases sitting between them. Germline V CDR1 and CDR2: SGHKS, YYEKEE (reference sequence). This CDR3 reads CASSLDAGRISGNTIYF. The CDR3 nucleotides are TGTGCCAGCAGCTTGGATGCGGGACGGATCTCTGGAAACACCATATATTTT.

This chain uses TRBV10-3 with TRBJ2-5, with 10 bases fitting TRBD1. The CDR3 runs to 13 residues. Trimming took 2 bases from V and 9 from J; bases not matched to a gene: 3. The V gene's germline CDR1 is ENHRY and CDR2 SYGVKD. The CDR3 region has the DNA TGTGCCATCAGTGAGCCGGGACAGGGGCCCCAGTACTTC. Its protein product is CAISEPGQGPQYF.

The rearrangement links TRBV5-1 to TRBJ2-1; D call uncertain. The germline V and J ends were trimmed by 0 bases and 3 bases, with 10 bases remaining between them. The CDR3 has 15 amino acids. CDR1 and CDR2 from the germline V gene are SGHRS and YFSETQ. CDR3 sequence reads: CASSLAIGVYNEQFF. DNA for the CDR3: TGCGCCAGCAGCTTGGCGATAGGAGTCTACAATGAGCAGTTCTTC. Looking up the rest from reference TRBV5-1 and TRBJ2-1 gives the full variable domain: KAGVTQTPRYLIKTRGQQVTLSCSPISGHRSVSWYQQTPGQGLQFLFEYFSETQRNKGNFPGRFSGRQFSNSRSEMNVSTLELGDSALYLCASSLAIGVYNEQFFGPGTRLTVL.

The V gene is TRBV18, the J gene TRBJ2-3; 8 bases are shared with TRBD1. V dropped 2 bases and J dropped 10; count of bases not matched to a gene: 14. This CDR3 spans 16 amino acids. CDR1 and CDR2 (germline): KGHSH, LQKENI. The CDR3 DNA reads TGTGCCAGCTCACCAGACCGGGCAGGGGGCTTCTACCCGCAGTATTTT. It yields the protein CASSPDRAGGFYPQYF.

The chain links TRBV9 to TRBJ1-1; possibly TRBD1 for D (6 bases). Germline values: CDR1 SGDLS, CDR2 YYNGEE. The CDR3 is 13 amino acids. Trimming cost V 3 bases and J 3 bases, with 9 bases left between them. The CDR3 sequence is CASSETGYTEAFF. Written as DNA, the CDR3 is TGTGCCAGCAGCGAGACAGGATACACTGAAGCTTTCTTT.

This clone has just a few counts. The genes are TRBV3-1 (or the pseudogene TRBV3-2) and TRBJ2-3, with 8 positions matching TRBD2. There are 15 residues in the CDR3. Per the germline V gene, CDR1 is LGHDT and CDR2 is YNNKEL (reference sequence). With V trimmed by 1 base and J by 5 bases, 5 bases remained unmatched. CDR3 amino acids: CASSQAGGSGDTQYF. CDR3 in DNA: TGTGCCAGCAGCCAAGCGGGGGGGAGTGGAGATACGCAGTATTTT.

The V and J genes are TRBV2 and TRBJ2-7, with D possibly matching TRBD2 (5 bases). Per the germline V gene, CDR1 is SNHLY and CDR2 is FYNNEI. V lost 11 bases to trimming and J lost 1 base, with 18 bases between them. This CDR3 is built from 14 residues. As DNA, the CDR3 is TGTGCCGGTCGTGGAGGTCCTGGGTCCTACGAGCAGTACTTC. Encoded protein: CAGRGGPGSYEQYF.